This note documents a single T cell receptor beta chain sequence. Its cognate antigen has yet to be identified. Base qualities are not recorded, but no much larger clone differs from it by a single base. This sample also contains other DNA sequences that code for the same CDR3. From the cysteine through the phenylalanine, the CDR3 covers 13 amino acids. Kept here is only the CDR3 DNA, which spans 39 bases and is read in frame from base 1. CDR1 SGHRS and CDR2 YFSETQ were looked up in the germline V gene. The V end loses 4 bases and the J end loses 4 bases, and a stretch of 9 bases separates them. This entry is derived from a study of shared clonotypes between healthy human individuals (dated by TCRdb to 2019 to 2021). For the study in its entirety: Three men and two women, aged 18 to 49 years, made up the cohort. Between about 0.8 and 9 billion PBMCs per donor were obtained by leukapheresis. Libraries were prepared and TCR repertoires were sequenced by different laboratories using diverse techniques, in order to increase sequencing depth and limit assay-specific biases. To estimate repertoire size and how much clonotype sharing occurs between individuals, the study deeply sequenced the blood TCR repertoires of roughly 5 healthy adults. Per donor, three plates each were used for CD4 naive and CD4 memory, two for CD8 naive, and one for CD8 memory.

Healthy HIV-negative adults with no recently reported acute infections or vaccinations were included as donors. Only Caucasian adults living in Nashville, Tennessee, USA were represented among the donors. CD4+ T cells were enriched by magnetic negative selection; naive cells were then positively selected on CD45RA, and the negative fraction formed the memory subset. After blood collection by leukapheresis, PBMCs were isolated using Ficoll-Histopaque density gradient centrifugation and then cryopreserved in the vapor phase of liquid nitrogen. Analytical flow cytometry was used to check the purity and quantity of each magnetically sorted T cell population. Genomic DNA was isolated from every sorted fraction and measured by UV absorbance on a Nanodrop 2000c. What the research found in general, with its limitations: Only blood was sampled, and tissue TCR repertoires likely differ from those in blood. Because the study included a small number of donors, the genetic and exposure-history diversity represented was limited. Based on pairwise subsampling, the degree of clonotype sharing among donors was expected to be affected by sequencing depth. Estimated clonotype richness was generally larger for naive than for memory subsets. Higher generation probabilities were observed for clonotypes shared by all four sorted-subset donors than for non-shared clonotypes. Across four donors, approximately 5% of naive CD4, approximately 3.5% of naive CD8, around 2.1% of memory CD4, and around 0.4% of memory CD8 clonotypes were shared. Even with the large sequencing depth, rarefaction of the sorted-subset datasets indicated that sequencing was incomplete.

Using the deep immunoSEQ assay, TCR CDR3 regions were amplified from genomic DNA by multiplex PCR. For each cell subset, the extracted genomic DNA was distributed evenly across all wells of several immunoSEQ 96-well plates, and each plate served as one replicate. For sorted subsets, approximately 0.2 ug of genomic DNA, equivalent to some 30,000 T cell genomes, went into each replicate PCR. Purified libraries were quantified with a Qubit 3.0 fluorometer, sized on a Bioanalyzer 2100, and re-quantified with the KAPA Library Quantification kit. Each immunoSEQ 96-well plate was sequenced on its own single-read 150-cycle Illumina NextSeq 550 flow cell. The authors' pipeline ran thus. Because the immunoSEQ output included only junctional sequences and no quality scores, the filtering could not be the same as the filtering used for full-length reads. Sequences were annotated with PyIR, a Python wrapper for IgBLAST v1.9, using IMGT germline references to assign V/J genes and CDR3. Reads were removed for weak V/J assignments (E-value above 1e-6), missing CDR3, stop codons, out-of-frame junctions, or ambiguous translated residues. V3J clonotypes were defined by identical inferred V gene, J gene, and CDR3 amino acid sequence. Percentage overlap between repertoires was computed as shared unique clonotypes divided by the size of the smaller repertoire. Repertoire richness was assessed with RTK rarefaction, the Chao1 estimator, and Recon v2.1 estimates of unobserved clonotypes. For all TCRbeta clonotypes obtained by the gDNA method from several donors, generation probabilities were computed with OLGA. Held by TCRdb, this immuneACCESS table contains in-frame sequences only and omits some clones. Under half of the omission traces to an unresolved V gene where checked; the cause of the rest is unknown. For V, J and clone size, that table is used; D and trimming come from the DNA. The sample yields over a million clones; approximately 97% were counted once. 1.2% of the sample lies in the top ten.

The receptor was isolated from a man between 25 and 39 years old in good health. Sequencing used naive CD4+ T cells sorted from blood. The cell subset or site label, read with the paper, signifies: CD45RA+ positively selected. The chain is assembled from TRBV5-1 and TRBJ2-1; the D segment could be TRBD1, given 6 matching bases. CDR3 protein: CASSLDRYNEQFF. In nucleotides, the sequence is TGCGCCAGCAGCCTGGACAGATACAATGAGCAGTTCTTC.